The entry below gives a single T cell receptor (beta chain) sequence along with its context. The entry originates in a study of early T cells in non-severe SARS-CoV-2 infection. The overall study: RNA in bulk from unsorted whole blood was sequenced, and chains were unpaired.

V shed 1 base and J shed 7 bases, with 17 bases lying between them. This CDR3 has 15 amino acids. Germline values: CDR1 MDHEN, CDR2 SYDVKM. One entry per CDR3 protein, called by TCRdb with MiXCR from the 5' RACE reads. The sample holds 50,000 to 60,000 distinct CDR3 sequences; about 10% are singletons and the top ten take roughly 4.8%. This clonotype originated in an adult who was a healthcare worker with PCR-confirmed SARS-CoV-2 infection or an uninfected control (not recorded which). V usage is TRBV28 and J usage is TRBJ2-7, with D perhaps matching TRBD2 (5 bases). Sequencing input: whole blood. The CDR3 loop reads CASSLSAALRGEQYF. The CDR3 coding sequence is TGTGCCAGCAGTTTATCGGCGGCCCTCAGAGGGGAGCAGTACTTC.